The present T cell receptor beta chain was sequenced within a study of CD8+CD57+ T cells in acquired aplastic anemia (dated by TCRdb to between 2017 and 2018). About the investigation overall: Extracted DNA from sorted CD4+ and CD8+ cells averaged around 3.4 ug, ranging from roughly 0.19 to 27.4 ug. CD8+CD57+ expansion was defined as a frequency above the mean frequency observed in healthy subjects. General conclusions and limits of the study: Although around 30 CD8+ CDR3 sequences were shared by patients and controls, these sequences appeared highly expressed in patients and within the immunodominant clones of patients. Patients and healthy controls showed no significant difference in CD8+ Simpson's diversity (P=0.060).

To note about this clonotype: Its binding antigen is unknown. It has no much larger one-base neighbor in the sample; base qualities were not kept.

Expansion of CD8+CD57+ cells had been shown by flow cytometry in the patients chosen for sequencing. All patients had severe acquired aplastic anemia diagnosed by International Study of Aplastic Anemia and Agranulocytosis and Camitta criteria. No therapy had been received by the patients at the time of blood sampling. In the study, sorted CD4+ and CD8+ blood T cells from patients with severe aplastic anemia and from healthy subjects underwent deep sequencing of TCR repertoires. In the USA, patient enrollment took place under clinicaltrials.gov protocols 00001620, 01623167, 00001397, 00071045, 00081523 and 00961064. Ficoll-Paque density gradient centrifugation was used to isolate peripheral blood mononuclear cells. CD4+ and CD8+ T cells were sorted by FACS or magnetic beads before DNA extraction. Trimming costs V 5 bases and J 0 bases, and their ends lie 11 bases apart. According to the germline V gene (reference sequence), CDR1 reads LNHNV and CDR2 reads YYDKDF. From the cysteine up to the phenylalanine, the CDR3 has a length of 15 residues. CDR3 DNA only is kept here, 45 bases in frame from base 1.

Profiling of TCR beta VDJ combinations and CDR3 sequences used genomic DNA as the template. An Illumina HiSeq 2000 was the platform used for TCR repertoire sequencing. The paper's processing steps were these. Repertoires were assessed using TRBV/TRBJ rearrangement plots, CDR3 size and DJ length profiles, and Simpson's diversity index. The most abundant DNA sequence in the deep sequencing data was defined as the immunodominant clone. CDR3 amino acid sequences were screened for sharing across subjects and compared with published repertoires and the VDJdb database. TCRdb reanalyzed the raw reads on its own, using fastp at Q25 for trimming and MiXCR for clone calling, and kept in-frame beta chains. Each record represents a unique CDR3 protein, reported with the most common genes and DNA among its rows. These V and J calls derive from TCRdb rather than the authors' analysis. The sample table holds about 120,000 distinct CDR3 sequences, of which about 60% were seen once. The top ten clonotypes cover 25% to 30% of the sample.

This TCR came from a human donor with aplastic anemia. Recombination connected TRBV15 to TRBJ2-1; no D segment can be confidently identified. Sequencing used sorted CD4+, CD8+, or CD8+CD57+ T cells (not recorded which) from PBMCs. This receptor carries the CDR3 CATSSRQGSYNEQFF. The DNA sequence is TGTGCCACCAGCTCCCGTCAAGGCTCCTACAATGAGCAGTTCTTC.